This TCR beta chain was profiled in a study of cytomegalovirus exposure and HLA in healthy donors. Across the study: Earlier results showed approximately 110 million unique TCR beta sequences derived from roughly 180 million T cells. The Caucasian-associated ancestry cluster contained about four fifths of the roughly 400 genotyped donors.

Vbeta (60) and Jbeta (13) primers were used in the PCR. In the original analysis: Roughly 10 million shared chains were among approximately 87 million unique TCR beta chains counted in a later analysis. Repertoires were generated with immunoSEQ multiplex PCR, while TCRdb's copy carries only in-frame clones and drops some. V and J calls and clone size are those listed in that table; D and trimming were worked out from the DNA. This sample's table reports about 52,000 clones. The V end lost 6 bases, the J end lost 3 bases, and 9 bases lay between the germline ends. Per germline, CDR1 MNHEY and CDR2 SVGAGI. This CDR3 comprises 13 residues.

The sequencing sample was made of PBMCs. The TCR comes from a woman in her sixties in good health and CMV-seropositive. The chain employs TRBV6-5 and TRBJ1-5; D gene uncertain. The CDR3 reads CASRRQINQPQHF. The CDR3 DNA reads as TGTGCCAGCAGGAGACAAATCAATCAGCCCCAGCATTTT.